This entry is about one T cell receptor (beta chain). Its antigen is not known. This specimen belongs to a study of cytomegalovirus exposure and HLA in healthy donors. PCR amplification relied on 60 Vbeta primers (plus 13 Jbeta primers). Sequencing used immunoSEQ multiplex PCR; TCRdb keeps in-frame clones, though not all of them. The sample lists about 130,000 clones, less than 85% occurring once. Germline V lookup: CDR1 MNHEY, CDR2 SMNVEV (reference sequence). This CDR3 region has 15 residues. Trimming removed 5 bases from V and 3 bases from J; junction bases left unmatched: 7. General observations from the study: Segments of the TCR beta V type were, in most cases, productive about 87% or about 30% of the time in an earlier analysis.

The TCR comes from a man aged 30-40 years in good health and CMV-seronegative. Input material: PBMCs. The V call is TRBV27, the J call TRBJ2-7; 10 bases fit TRBD1. Here the CDR3 DNA reads TGTGCCAGCAGTCGACCCGGGACAGGGGTCTACGAGCAGTACTTC. Translation: CASSRPGTGVYEQYF.